This T cell receptor beta chain was captured by sequencing in a study of T cell repertoires in cytomegalovirus infection. Overall study results and limits: It was HLA-C-restricted CMV-specific TCR beta clonotypes that dominated the response ex vivo.

One entry per CDR3 protein, called by TCRdb with MiXCR from the reads. The sample carries about 300,000 distinct CDR3 sequences, more than 20% recorded once. Only a few counts were recorded for this clonotype. Its antigen is still unknown. Sequencing used PBMCs. The sequence came from a human donor in good health (CMV status not recorded). Some clones in this sample may be carry-over from other donors' samples.

CDR3 loop: CASSFVPSSSYEQYF. CDR3 bases: TGTGCCAGCAGCTTCGTCCCCTCGTCCAGCTACGAGCAGTACTTC. The chain combines TRBV7-2 with TRBJ2-7; D remains unclear. The CDR3 consists of 15 residues. CDR1 and CDR2 (germline): SGHTA, FQGNSA. The V and J ends lost 3 bases and 3 bases respectively, with 15 bases between them.